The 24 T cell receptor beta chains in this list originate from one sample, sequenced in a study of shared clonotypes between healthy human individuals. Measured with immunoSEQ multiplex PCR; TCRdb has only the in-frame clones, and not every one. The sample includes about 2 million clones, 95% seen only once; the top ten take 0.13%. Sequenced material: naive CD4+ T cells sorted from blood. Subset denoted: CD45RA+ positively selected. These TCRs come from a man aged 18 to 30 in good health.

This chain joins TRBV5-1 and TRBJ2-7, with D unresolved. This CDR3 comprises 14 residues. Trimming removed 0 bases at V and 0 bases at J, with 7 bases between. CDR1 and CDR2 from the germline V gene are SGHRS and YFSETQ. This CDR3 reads CASSLDTFSYEQYF. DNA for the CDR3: TGCGCCAGCAGCTTGGACACCTTCTCCTACGAGCAGTACTTC.

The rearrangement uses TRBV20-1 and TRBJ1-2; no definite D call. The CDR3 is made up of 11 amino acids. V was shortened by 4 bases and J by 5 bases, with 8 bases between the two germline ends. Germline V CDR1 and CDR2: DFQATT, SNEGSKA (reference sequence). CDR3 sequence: CSAKPVYGYTF. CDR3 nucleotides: TGCAGTGCTAAACCAGTGTATGGCTACACCTTC.

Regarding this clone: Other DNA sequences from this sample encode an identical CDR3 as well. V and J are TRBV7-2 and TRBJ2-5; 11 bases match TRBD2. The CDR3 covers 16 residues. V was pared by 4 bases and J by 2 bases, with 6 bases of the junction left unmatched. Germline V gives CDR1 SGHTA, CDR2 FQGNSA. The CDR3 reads CASSSGLAGGQETQYF. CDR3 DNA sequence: TGTGCCAGCAGCTCTGGTTTAGCGGGAGGGCAAGAGACCCAGTACTTC.

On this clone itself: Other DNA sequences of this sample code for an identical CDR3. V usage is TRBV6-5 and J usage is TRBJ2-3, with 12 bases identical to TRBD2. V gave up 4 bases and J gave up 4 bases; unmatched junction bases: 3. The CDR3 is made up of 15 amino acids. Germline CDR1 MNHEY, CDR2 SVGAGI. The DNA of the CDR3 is TGTGCCAGCAGTTCACTAGCGGGAGGCGCAGATACGCAGTATTTT. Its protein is CASSSLAGGADTQYF.

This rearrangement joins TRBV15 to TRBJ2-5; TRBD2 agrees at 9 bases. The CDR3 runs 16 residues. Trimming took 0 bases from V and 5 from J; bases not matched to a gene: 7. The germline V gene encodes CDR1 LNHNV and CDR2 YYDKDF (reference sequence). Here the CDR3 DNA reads TGTGCCACCAGCAGAGAAGGCGGGAGGGCGGGGGAGACCCAGTACTTC. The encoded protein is CATSREGGRAGETQYF.

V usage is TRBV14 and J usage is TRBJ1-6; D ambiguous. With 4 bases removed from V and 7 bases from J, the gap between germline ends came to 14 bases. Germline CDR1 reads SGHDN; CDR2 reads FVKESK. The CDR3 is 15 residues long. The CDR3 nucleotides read TGTGCCAGCAGCCTCACGGGCCTGAGCAATTCACCCCTCCACTTT. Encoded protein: CASSLTGLSNSPLHF.

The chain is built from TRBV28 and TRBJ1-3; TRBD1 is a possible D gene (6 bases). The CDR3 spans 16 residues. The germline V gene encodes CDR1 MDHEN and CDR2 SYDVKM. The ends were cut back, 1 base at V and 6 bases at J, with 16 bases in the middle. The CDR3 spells CASSLSTGRGANTIYF. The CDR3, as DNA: TGTGCCAGCAGTTTATCAACAGGGAGAGGGGCAAACACCATATATTTT.

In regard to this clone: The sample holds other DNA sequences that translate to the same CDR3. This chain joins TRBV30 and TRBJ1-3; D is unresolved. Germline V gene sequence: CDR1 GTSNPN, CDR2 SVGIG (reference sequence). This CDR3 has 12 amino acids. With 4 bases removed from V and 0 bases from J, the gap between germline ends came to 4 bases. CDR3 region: CAWKSSGNTIYF. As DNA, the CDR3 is TGTGCCTGGAAAAGCTCTGGAAACACCATATATTTT.

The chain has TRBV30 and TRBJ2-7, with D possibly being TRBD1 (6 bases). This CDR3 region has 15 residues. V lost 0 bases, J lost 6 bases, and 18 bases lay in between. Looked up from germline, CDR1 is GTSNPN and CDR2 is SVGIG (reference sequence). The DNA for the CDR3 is TGTGCCTGGAGTGTACCGAGGGGGATTCCCCGCGAGCAGTACTTC. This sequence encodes CAWSVPRGIPREQYF.

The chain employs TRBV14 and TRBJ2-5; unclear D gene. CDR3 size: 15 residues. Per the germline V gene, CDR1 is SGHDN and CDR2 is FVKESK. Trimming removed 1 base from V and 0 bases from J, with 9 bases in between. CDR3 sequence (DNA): TGTGCCAGCAGCCAAGGTGCACAGTACCAAGAGACCCAGTACTTC. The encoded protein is CASSQGAQYQETQYF.

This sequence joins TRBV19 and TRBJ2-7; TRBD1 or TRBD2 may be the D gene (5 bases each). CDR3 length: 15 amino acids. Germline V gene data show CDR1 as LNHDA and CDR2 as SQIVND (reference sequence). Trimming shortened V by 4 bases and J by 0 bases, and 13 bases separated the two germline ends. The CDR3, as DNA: TGTGCCAGTAGTACCCCCGGGACGCCCTCCTACGAGCAGTACTTC. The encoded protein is CASSTPGTPSYEQYF. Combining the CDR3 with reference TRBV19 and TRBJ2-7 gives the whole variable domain DGGITQSPKYLFRKEGQNVTLSCEQNLNHDAMYWYRQDPGQGLRLIYYSQIVNDFQKGDIAEGYSVSREKKESFPLTVTSAQKNPTAFYLCASSTPGTPSYEQYFGPGTRLTVT.

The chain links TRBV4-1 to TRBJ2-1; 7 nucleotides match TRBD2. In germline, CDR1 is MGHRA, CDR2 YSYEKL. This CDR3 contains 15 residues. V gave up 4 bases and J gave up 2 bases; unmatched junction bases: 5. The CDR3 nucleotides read TGCGCCAGCAGCCCCCCTAGCGGCACCTACAATGAGCAGTTCTTC. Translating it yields CASSPPSGTYNEQFF.

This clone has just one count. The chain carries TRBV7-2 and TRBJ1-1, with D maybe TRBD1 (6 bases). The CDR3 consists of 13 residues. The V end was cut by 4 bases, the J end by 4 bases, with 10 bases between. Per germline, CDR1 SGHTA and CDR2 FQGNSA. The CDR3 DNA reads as TGTGCCAGCAGCTCTAGAGGGGGCACTGAAGCTTTCTTT. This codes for CASSSRGGTEAFF.

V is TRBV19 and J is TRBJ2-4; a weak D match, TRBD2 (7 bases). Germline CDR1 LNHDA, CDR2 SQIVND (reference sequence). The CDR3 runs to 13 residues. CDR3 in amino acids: CSPPLGGLDIQYF. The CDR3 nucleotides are TGTTCACCACCCTTGGGGGGGCTGGACATTCAGTACTTC. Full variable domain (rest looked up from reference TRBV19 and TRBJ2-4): DGGITQSPKYLFRKEGQNVTLSCEQNLNHDAMYWYRQDPGQGLRLIYYSQIVNDFQKGDIAEGYSVSREKKESFPLTVTSAQKNPTAFYLCSPPLGGLDIQYFGAGTRLSVL.

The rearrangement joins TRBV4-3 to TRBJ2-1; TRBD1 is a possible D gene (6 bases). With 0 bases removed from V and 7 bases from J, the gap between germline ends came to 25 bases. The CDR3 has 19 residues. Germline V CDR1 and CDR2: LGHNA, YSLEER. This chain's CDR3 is CASSQDLGAGLVQANEQFF. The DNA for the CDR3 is TGCGCCAGCAGCCAAGACTTGGGGGCAGGGTTAGTTCAAGCAAATGAGCAGTTCTTC.

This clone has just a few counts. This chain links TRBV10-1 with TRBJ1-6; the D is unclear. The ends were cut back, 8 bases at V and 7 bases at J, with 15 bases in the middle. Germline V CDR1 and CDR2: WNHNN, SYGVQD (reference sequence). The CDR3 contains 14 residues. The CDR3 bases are TGCGCCAGCCGGGCATCTGCGGAAAATTCACCCCTCCACTTT. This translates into CASRASAENSPLHF.

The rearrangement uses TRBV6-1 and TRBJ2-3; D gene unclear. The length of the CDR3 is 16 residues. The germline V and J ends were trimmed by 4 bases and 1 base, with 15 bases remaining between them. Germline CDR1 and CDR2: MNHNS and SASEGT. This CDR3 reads CASSAQQATRTDTQYF. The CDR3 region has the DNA TGTGCCAGCAGTGCTCAGCAGGCGACCCGCACAGATACGCAGTATTTT.

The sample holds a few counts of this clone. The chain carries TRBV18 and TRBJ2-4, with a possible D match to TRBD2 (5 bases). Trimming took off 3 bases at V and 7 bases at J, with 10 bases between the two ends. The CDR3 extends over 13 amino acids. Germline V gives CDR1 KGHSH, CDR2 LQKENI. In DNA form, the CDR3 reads TGTGCCAGCTCACCCACCGAGCGGAACATTCAGTACTTC. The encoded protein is CASSPTERNIQYF.

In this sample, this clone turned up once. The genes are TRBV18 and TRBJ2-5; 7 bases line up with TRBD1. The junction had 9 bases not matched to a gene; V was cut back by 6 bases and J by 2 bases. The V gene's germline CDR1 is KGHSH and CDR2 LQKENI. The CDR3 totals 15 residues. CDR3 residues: CASSRAAGGQETQYF. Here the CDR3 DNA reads TGTGCCAGCTCTCGGGCGGCAGGGGGACAAGAGACCCAGTACTTC.

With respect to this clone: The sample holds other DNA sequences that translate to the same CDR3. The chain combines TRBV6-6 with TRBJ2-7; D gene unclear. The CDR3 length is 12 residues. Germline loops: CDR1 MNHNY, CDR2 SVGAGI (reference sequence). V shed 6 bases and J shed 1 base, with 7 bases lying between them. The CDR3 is CASSPLSYEQYF. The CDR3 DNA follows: TGTGCCAGCAGCCCCCTTTCCTACGAGCAGTACTTC.

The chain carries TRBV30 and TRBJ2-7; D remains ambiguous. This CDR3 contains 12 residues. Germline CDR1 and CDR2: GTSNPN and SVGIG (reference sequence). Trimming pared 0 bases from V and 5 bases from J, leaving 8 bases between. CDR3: CAWSVDGHEQYF. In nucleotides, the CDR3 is TGTGCCTGGAGTGTTGATGGGCACGAGCAGTACTTC.

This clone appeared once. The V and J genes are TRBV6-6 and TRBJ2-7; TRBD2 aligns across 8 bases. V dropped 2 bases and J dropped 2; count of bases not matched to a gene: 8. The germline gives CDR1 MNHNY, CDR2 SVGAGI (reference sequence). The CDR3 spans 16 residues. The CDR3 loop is CASSYEGISGAYEQYF. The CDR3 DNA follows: TGTGCCAGCAGTTACGAAGGGATTAGCGGGGCCTACGAGCAGTACTTC.

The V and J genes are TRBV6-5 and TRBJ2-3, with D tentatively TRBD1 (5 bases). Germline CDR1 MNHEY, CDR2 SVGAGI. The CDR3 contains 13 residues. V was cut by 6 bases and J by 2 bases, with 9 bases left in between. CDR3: CASRRQTTDTQYF. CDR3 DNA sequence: TGTGCCAGCAGAAGACAGACCACAGATACGCAGTATTTT.

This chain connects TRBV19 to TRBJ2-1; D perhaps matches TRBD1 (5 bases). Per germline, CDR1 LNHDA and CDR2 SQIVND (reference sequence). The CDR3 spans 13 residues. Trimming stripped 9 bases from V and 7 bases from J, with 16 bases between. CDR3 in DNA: TGTGCCAGGGGGTATTGGGGCGAAAATGAGCAGTTCTTC. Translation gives CARGYWGENEQFF.